The 16 T cell receptor beta chains below all came from one sample that was sequenced in a study of blood T cells in healthy people across ages. For the second PCR, which ran for about 7 to 11 cycles, a sample-barcoded 5' primer and a J-beta primer mix were used. A single record per CDR3 protein comes from TCRdb applying MiXCR to the 5' RACE reads. The table has 800,000 to 950,000 distinct CDR3 sequences, 48% seen once. Material: blood. The receptors originated from a man younger than 45 in good health.

The V and J genes are TRBV9 and TRBJ2-2, with TRBD1 matching 7 bases. CDR1 and CDR2 from the germline V gene are SGDLS and YYNGEE. The CDR3 consists of 17 residues. Germline trimming cut 4 bases from V and 9 bases from J; bases unmatched to any gene: 18. The CDR3 is CASSCGAAGGECRELFF. Written as DNA, the CDR3 is TGTGCCAGCAGCTGTGGTGCGGCAGGGGGAGAATGTAGGGAGCTGTTTTTT.

The chain couples TRBV4-2 to TRBJ2-7, with 9 bases matching TRBD2. This CDR3 contains 18 residues. Germline lookup yields CDR1 LGHNA and CDR2 YNFKEQ. V trimming: 0 bases; J trimming: 4 bases; junction bases outside the gene matches: 13. The CDR3 is CASSQEGVAGGPLYEQYF. For the CDR3, the DNA is TGTGCCAGCAGCCAAGAGGGGGTCGCGGGAGGGCCGTTGTACGAGCAGTACTTC.

DNA of the CDR3: TGTGCCAGCGCAGAGGAACACGAGCAGTACTTC. Translated, it gives CASAEEHEQYF. The chain recombines TRBV7-2 with TRBJ2-1, with D uncertain. The J call may be incorrect, as the DNA end agrees better with TRBJ2-7. Germline CDR1 is SGHTA and CDR2 is FQGNSA. CDR3 length: 11 residues.

This clonotype was seen a handful of times. V usage is TRBV5-1 and J usage is TRBJ1-1; possible D gene TRBD1, 6 bases. V lost 0 bases and J 10 bases, leaving 13 bases between the germline ends. CDR3 length: 13 amino acids. Germline CDR1 is SGHRS and CDR2 is YFSETQ. The CDR3 DNA sequence: TGCGCCAGCAGCTTGGAGGGGGGGTCGAGAGCTTTCTTT. This codes for CASSLEGGSRAFF.

This clonotype showed up just a few times. Here the CDR3 DNA reads TGTGCCAGCAGTTTGGGGCCCGGGATGTTAATCTACGAGCAGTACTTC. It specifies CASSLGPGMLIYEQYF. The chain has TRBV27 and TRBJ2-7; D might be TRBD1 or TRBD2, each matching 5 bases. The CDR3 consists of 16 residues. Trimming left V 3 bases short and J 3 bases short, with 18 bases between. From germline, CDR1 is MNHEY and CDR2 SMNVEV (reference sequence).

This clonotype was observed a handful of times. V and J are TRBV11-2 and TRBJ2-1; no reliable D call. CDR1 and CDR2 from the germline V gene are SGHAT and FQNNGV. The CDR3 loop spans 15 amino acids. V was cut by 2 bases and J by 4 bases, with 12 bases left in between. CDR3 sequence: CASSLSILSYNEQFF. CDR3 nucleotide sequence: TGTGCCAGCAGCTTATCCATTCTCAGTTACAATGAGCAGTTCTTC.

The chain employs TRBV7-2 and TRBJ1-3; D may be TRBD1 (5 bases). CDR1 and CDR2 (germline): SGHTA, FQGNSA. The CDR3 is 16 amino acids. V was pared by 3 bases and J by 2 bases, with 14 bases between. The CDR3 bases are TGTGCCAGCAGCTTGCAGGGAATCAGCCCTGGAAACACCATATATTTT. Translating it yields CASSLQGISPGNTIYF. Filled out from reference TRBV7-2 and TRBJ1-3, the complete variable domain reads GAGVSQSPSNKVTEKGKDVELRCDPISGHTALYWYRQSLGQGLEFLIYFQGNSAPDKSGLPSDRFSAERTGGSVSTLTIQRTQQEDSAVYLCASSLQGISPGNTIYFGEGSWLTVV.

This chain links TRBV6-6 with TRBJ2-3; TRBD1 matches at 10 bases. Germline V lookup: CDR1 MNHNY, CDR2 SVGAGI (reference sequence). V was pared by 6 bases and J by 4 bases, with 10 bases of the junction left unmatched. The CDR3 consists of 16 residues. For the CDR3, the DNA is TGTGCCAGCAGCCCCCCCCAGACAGGGGGCCCAGATACGCAGTATTTT. Encoded protein: CASSPPQTGGPDTQYF.

The chain carries TRBV11-1 and TRBJ1-1; the D gene is possibly TRBD1 (5 bases). CDR3 length: 15 residues. Germline lookup yields CDR1 SGHAT and CDR2 FQDESV (reference sequence). The V and J ends lost 5 bases and 1 base respectively, with 14 bases between them. The CDR3 region is CASSPRRGENTEAFF. Written as DNA, the CDR3 is TGTGCCAGCAGCCCTAGACGAGGGGAGAACACTGAAGCTTTCTTT.

This rearrangement joins TRBV19 to TRBJ2-5; D is unclear. V lost 4 bases, J lost 1 base, and 7 bases lay in between. CDR3 length: 13 residues. Germline lookup yields CDR1 LNHDA and CDR2 SQIVND (reference sequence). CDR3 amino acids: CASSTVVQETQYF. CDR3 coding DNA: TGTGCCAGTAGTACGGTAGTCCAAGAGACCCAGTACTTC.

A few counts support this clonotype. The J gene is TRBJ1-2, the V gene TRBV4-2, with 7 nucleotides matching TRBD1. V shed 0 bases and J 2 bases; nucleotides not matched to a gene: 0. The CDR3 runs 14 residues. Germline V lookup: CDR1 LGHNA, CDR2 YNFKEQ. The CDR3, as DNA: TGTGCCAGCAGCCAAGAGGGACAGAACTATGGCTACACCTTC. Residues: CASSQEGQNYGYTF.

The genes are TRBV6-1 and TRBJ1-4, with 8 nucleotides matching TRBD1. Germline CDR1 reads MNHNS; CDR2 reads SASEGT. The CDR3 sequence is 18 residues long. V shed 5 bases and J 1 base; nucleotides not matched to a gene: 12. Written as DNA, the CDR3 is TGTGCCAGCAGTCGGACAGGGACTCGGGTTGGAACTAATGAAAAACTGTTTTTT. This codes for CASSRTGTRVGTNEKLFF.

The CDR3 DNA sequence: TGTGCCAGCAGTGACAACAAAGGAGTGTCCTACGAGCAGTACTTC. Its translation is CASSDNKGVSYEQYF. The chain joins TRBV2 to TRBJ2-7; no reliable D call. Germline CDR1 SNHLY, CDR2 FYNNEI. V shed 3 bases and J shed 1 base, with 13 bases lying between them. This CDR3 is built from 15 residues.

This clonotype was counted only a few times. V and J are TRBV5-1 and TRBJ1-4; no firm D call. V lost 4 bases and J lost 4, with 17 bases in between. CDR1 is SGHRS, CDR2 YFSETQ, per germline. The CDR3 has 16 amino acids. CDR3 sequence: CASSPFTGVGNEKLFF. Written as DNA, the CDR3 is TGCGCCAGCAGCCCTTTTACTGGGGTGGGTAATGAAAAACTGTTTTTT.

This clonotype was observed a handful of times. A much larger clone lies a single base off, so this may be a read error. The chain uses TRBV12-3 or TRBV12-4 and TRBJ2-3; 8 bases fit TRBD1. The J segment lost 6 bases and the V segment lost 5 bases, leaving 7 bases of the junction unmatched. The CDR3 contains 14 residues. As DNA, the CDR3 is TGTGCCAGCAGTGTACAGGGGGAATCCGATACGCAGTATTTT. Residues: CASSVQGESDTQYF.

This clonotype was seen only once. V is TRBV7-2 and J is TRBJ2-5; D is ambiguous. The CDR3 runs 12 residues. Trimming took off 3 bases at V and 11 bases at J, with 13 bases between the two ends. Germline CDR1 reads SGHTA; CDR2 reads FQGNSA. The CDR3 is CASSFPYNEQYF. CDR3 bases: TGTGCCAGCAGCTTCCCATACAATGAGCAGTACTTC.